This T cell receptor (beta chain) derives from a study of blood T cells in healthy people across ages. Broader study findings: It was found that TCR beta diversity correlated strongly with the percentage of naive T cells.

A word on this clonotype: Its target is unknown.

The authors ran a second PCR of about 6 to 11 cycles using a sample-barcoded 5' primer and a J-beta primer mix. One entry per CDR3 protein results from TCRdb running MiXCR on the 5' RACE reads. The repertoire has about 2 million distinct CDR3 sequences, around half of them found once; the top ten carry 2.1%. Sequenced: blood. This clonotype originated in a woman aged 40 to 49 in good health.

In DNA form, the CDR3 reads TGTGCCAGCAGTTCACTTGCAGGGGGCTCCGAGCAGTACTTC. Translating it yields CASSSLAGGSEQYF. V is TRBV7-6 and J is TRBJ2-7, with TRBD1 matching over 8 bases. The CDR3 has 14 amino acids. Germline V lookup: CDR1 SGHVS, CDR2 FNYEAQ. Trimming cost V 6 bases and J 6 bases; bases outside gene matches: 10.